Below, one T cell receptor beta chain is given with its context. This clonotype was recorded a few times. Its antigen is still unknown. Qualities for individual bases were not recorded, and no much larger clone is one base off. This entry belongs to a study of blood T cells in healthy people across ages (dated by TCRdb to 2013 to 2016). Broadly, across the study: In model experiments, template switching captured about one uniquely barcoded TCR beta cDNA molecule for every two T cells. Two additional independent replicas of 1 million unique cDNA reads from the same blood draw were analyzed for two donors (one aged 18 to 30 and one aged 80 or older). To avoid experimental bias, donors of different ages were distributed randomly across sequencing lanes. Age-related changes in TCR beta repertoire diversity were measured in the study by deep sequencing normalized with unique cDNA molecular identifiers. The donors were split into four age groups: young (average around 15 years), middle-aged (roughly 39), aged (approximately 60) and long-lived (approximately 80).

The library was built by means of 5' RACE. Sequencing instrument: Illumina HiSeq 2500. A second PCR of 7 to 11 cycles was performed with a sample-barcoded 5' primer and a J-beta primer mix. A template-switch 5' adaptor carrying 12 random nucleotides introduced a unique molecular identifier onto each TCR beta cDNA molecule. Each sample yielded at least 3 million CDR3-containing paired-end reads. First-strand cDNA synthesis was performed from all RNA using the Mint cDNA synthesis kit, with priming by a TRBC-specific oligonucleotide. Following uracil-DNA glycosylase treatment, all cDNA underwent a first 18-cycle PCR with the universal primers M1SS and BC2_uni_R. The study's processing was this. Each sample was normalized by randomly selecting 1 million high-quality reads, each carrying a distinct molecular identifier. Reads sharing molecular identifiers were discarded rather than binned into consensus sequences. MiTCR, set to a Q25 quality threshold and the strictest error-elimination algorithm, was used for CDR3 identification, clonotype clustering and error correction. A nonparametric unseen species model with Euler transformation was used to estimate a lower bound on total TCR beta diversity. TCRdb reprocessing: public reads trimmed at Q25 with fastp, clones called with MiXCR, in-frame beta chains kept. Rows with one shared CDR3 protein collapse into an entry with the most common genes and DNA. These V and J calls rely on TCRdb rather than the paper's analysis. For this sample there are about 780,000 distinct CDR3 sequences; less than 60% appear just once. Of the sample, 15% to 20% falls within the top ten clones.

Systemically healthy Caucasian individuals from Russia, 39 in total and aged roughly 6 to 90 years, were included as donors. Around 10 milliliters of peripheral blood were drawn from each donor into EDTA-treated Vacutainer tubes. Ficoll-Paque density-gradient centrifugation was used to isolate PBMCs, with at least 6.5 million per sample. Total RNA was extracted from PBMCs with Trizol reagent, with at least 5 micrograms obtained per sample. For every donor, an aliquot of PBMCs went through flow cytometry to measure the percentages of naive CD45RAhigh/CD27high T cells. Here is what the overall study found, with its caveats: There was a strong correlation between observed TCR beta diversity and the percentage of naive T cells measured by flow cytometry. Bulk unsorted PBMC profiling prevented conclusive comparison of naive and antigen-experienced compartments. Observed TCR beta diversity per million T cells fell roughly linearly with age, and a significant reduction was already apparent by age around 40. Compared with the aged group, the long-lived group had more naive CD4+ T cells, fewer expanded clones and increased TCR diversity, a pattern suggesting age selection. Estimates of total diversity based on one million sequenced T cells were regarded as lower bounds and as underestimates. The CMV infection status of donors was not known, potentially confounding age-related changes in expanded clonotypes.

Including cysteine and phenylalanine, the CDR3 has 15 amino acids. Only the CDR3 part of the read is kept: 45 bases, read in frame from the first base. Taken from the germline V gene, the CDR1 and CDR2 loops are SGHTA and FQGNSA. Ends trimmed: V by 1 base, J by 2 bases; bases unmatched to a gene: 2. In this chain, TRBV7-2 is recombined with TRBJ2-7; 10 middle bases align to TRBD2. The clonotype was recovered from an elderly man in good health. Sequenced: blood. The DNA is as follows: TGTGCCAGCAGCTTAGTAAGCGGGAGGGCCTACGAGCAGTACTTC. Translated, this is CASSLVSGRAYEQYF.